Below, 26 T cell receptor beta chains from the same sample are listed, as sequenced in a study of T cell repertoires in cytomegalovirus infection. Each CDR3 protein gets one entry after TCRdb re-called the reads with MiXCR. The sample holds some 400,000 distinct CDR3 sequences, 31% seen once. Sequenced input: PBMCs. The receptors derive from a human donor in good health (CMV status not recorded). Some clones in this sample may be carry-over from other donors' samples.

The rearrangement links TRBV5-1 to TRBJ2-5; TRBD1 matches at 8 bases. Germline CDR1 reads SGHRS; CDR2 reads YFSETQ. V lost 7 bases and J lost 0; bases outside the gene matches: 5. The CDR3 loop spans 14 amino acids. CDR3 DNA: TGCGCCAGCCGAAGGGACAGGTACCAAGAGACCCAGTACTTC. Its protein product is CASRRDRYQETQYF.

In DNA form, the CDR3 reads TGCAGTGCTAGAGATTCGGGGGACACCCAACCAACTAATGAAAAACTGTTTTTT. Amino acid sequence: CSARDSGDTQPTNEKLFF. This chain links TRBV20-1 with TRBJ1-4, with a tentative D call TRBD1 (6 bases). Trimming removed 0 bases from V and 0 bases from J, with 17 bases in between. CDR1 and CDR2 from the germline V gene are DFQATT and SNEGSKA (reference sequence). This CDR3 is 18 amino acids long.

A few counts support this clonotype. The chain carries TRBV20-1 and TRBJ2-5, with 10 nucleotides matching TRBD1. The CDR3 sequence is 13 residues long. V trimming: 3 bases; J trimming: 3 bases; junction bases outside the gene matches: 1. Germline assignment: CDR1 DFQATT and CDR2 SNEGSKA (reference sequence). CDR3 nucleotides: TGCAGTGCTAGGGGGACAGGGGAAGAGACCCAGTACTTC. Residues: CSARGTGEETQYF.

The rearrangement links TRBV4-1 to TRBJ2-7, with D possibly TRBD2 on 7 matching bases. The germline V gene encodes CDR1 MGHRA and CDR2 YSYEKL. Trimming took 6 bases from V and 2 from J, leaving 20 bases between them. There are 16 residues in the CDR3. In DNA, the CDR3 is TGCGCCAGCAGAGAAACTCGCGGGGGCGTTCCCTACGAGCAGTACTTC. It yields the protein CASRETRGGVPYEQYF.

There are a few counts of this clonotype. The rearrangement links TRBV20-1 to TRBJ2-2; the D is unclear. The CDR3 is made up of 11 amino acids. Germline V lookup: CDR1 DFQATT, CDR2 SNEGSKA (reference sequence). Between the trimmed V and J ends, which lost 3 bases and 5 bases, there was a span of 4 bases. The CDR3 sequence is CSASKTGELFF. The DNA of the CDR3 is TGCAGTGCTAGTAAGACCGGGGAGCTGTTTTTT.

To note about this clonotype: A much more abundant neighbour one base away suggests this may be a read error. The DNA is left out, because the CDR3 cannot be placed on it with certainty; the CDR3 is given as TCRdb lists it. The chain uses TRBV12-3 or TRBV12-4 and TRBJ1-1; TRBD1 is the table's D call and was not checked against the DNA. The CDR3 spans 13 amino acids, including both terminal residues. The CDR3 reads CASKVAGGTEALF.

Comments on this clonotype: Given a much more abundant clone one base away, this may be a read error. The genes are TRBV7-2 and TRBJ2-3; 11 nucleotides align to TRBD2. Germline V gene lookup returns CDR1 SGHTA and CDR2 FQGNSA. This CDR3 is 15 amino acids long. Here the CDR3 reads CDSSSELASGGTQYF. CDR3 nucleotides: TGTGACAGCAGCTCCGAACTAGCTAGCGGGGGGACGCAGTATTTT.

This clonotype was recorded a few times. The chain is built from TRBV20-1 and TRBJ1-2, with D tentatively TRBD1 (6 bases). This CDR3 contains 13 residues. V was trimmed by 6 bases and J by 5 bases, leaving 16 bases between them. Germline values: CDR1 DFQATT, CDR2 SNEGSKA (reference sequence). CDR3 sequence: CSARGAGDYGYTF. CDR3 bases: TGCAGTGCGCGGGGGGCGGGGGATTATGGCTACACCTTC.

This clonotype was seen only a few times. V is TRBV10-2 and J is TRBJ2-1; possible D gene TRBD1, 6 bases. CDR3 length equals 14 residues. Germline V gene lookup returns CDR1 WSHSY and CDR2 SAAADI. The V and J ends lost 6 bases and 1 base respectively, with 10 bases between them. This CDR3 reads CASRQGLSYNEQFF. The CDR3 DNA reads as TGCGCCAGCAGGCAGGGGCTGTCCTACAATGAGCAGTTCTTC.

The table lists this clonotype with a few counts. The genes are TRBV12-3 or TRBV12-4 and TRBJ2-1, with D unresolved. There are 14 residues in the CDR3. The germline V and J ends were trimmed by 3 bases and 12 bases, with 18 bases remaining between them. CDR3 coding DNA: TGTGCCAGCAGTTTGGAAGTTGGGGATGTGAGGCAGTTCTTC. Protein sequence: CASSLEVGDVRQFF.

In DNA, the CDR3 is TGTGCCAGCAGCCGAGACAGGGGGTTGACCGGGGAGCTGTTTTTT. This translates into CASSRDRGLTGELFF. The chain employs TRBV6-6 and TRBJ2-2; 9 bases are shared with TRBD1. Trimming took 6 bases from V and 5 from J; bases not matched to a gene: 7. There are 15 residues in the CDR3. CDR1 and CDR2 from the germline V gene are MNHNY and SVGAGI (reference sequence).

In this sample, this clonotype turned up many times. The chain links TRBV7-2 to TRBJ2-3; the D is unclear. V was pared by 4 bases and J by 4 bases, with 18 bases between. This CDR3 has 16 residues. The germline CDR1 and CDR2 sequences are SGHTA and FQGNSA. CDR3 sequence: CASSSRGPPVADTQYF. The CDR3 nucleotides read TGTGCCAGCAGCTCCCGCGGACCTCCAGTAGCAGATACGCAGTATTTT.

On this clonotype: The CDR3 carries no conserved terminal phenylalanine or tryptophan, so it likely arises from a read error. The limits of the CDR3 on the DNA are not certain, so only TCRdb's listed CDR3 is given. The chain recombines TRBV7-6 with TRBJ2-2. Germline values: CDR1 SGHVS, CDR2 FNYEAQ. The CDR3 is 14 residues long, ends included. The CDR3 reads CASSYRTGIGELFC.

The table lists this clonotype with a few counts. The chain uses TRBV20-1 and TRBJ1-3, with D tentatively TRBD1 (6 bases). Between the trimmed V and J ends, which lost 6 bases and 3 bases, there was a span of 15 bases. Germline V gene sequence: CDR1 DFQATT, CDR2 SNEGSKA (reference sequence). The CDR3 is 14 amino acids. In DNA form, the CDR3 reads TGCAGTGCCATCACAGGGAGTGATGGAAACACCATATATTTT. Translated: CSAITGSDGNTIYF.

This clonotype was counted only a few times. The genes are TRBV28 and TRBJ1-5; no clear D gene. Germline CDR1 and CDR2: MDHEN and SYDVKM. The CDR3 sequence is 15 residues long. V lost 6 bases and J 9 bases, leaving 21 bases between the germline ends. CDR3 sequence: CASSRELAGIGPQHF. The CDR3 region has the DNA TGTGCCAGCAGCCGAGAATTGGCTGGGATCGGGCCCCAGCATTTT.

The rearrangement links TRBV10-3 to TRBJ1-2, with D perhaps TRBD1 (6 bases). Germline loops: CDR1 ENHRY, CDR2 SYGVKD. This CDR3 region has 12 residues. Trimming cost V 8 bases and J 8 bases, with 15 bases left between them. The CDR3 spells CAIGRGPEGYTF. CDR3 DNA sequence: TGTGCCATCGGCAGGGGCCCTGAGGGCTACACCTTC.

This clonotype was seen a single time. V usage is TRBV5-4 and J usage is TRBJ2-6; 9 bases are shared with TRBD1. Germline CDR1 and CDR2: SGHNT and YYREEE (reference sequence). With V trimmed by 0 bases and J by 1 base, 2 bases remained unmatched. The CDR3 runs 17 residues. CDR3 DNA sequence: TGTGCCAGCAGCTTGGTACAGGGGGCATCTGGGGCCAACGTCCTGACTTTC. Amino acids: CASSLVQGASGANVLTF.

The CDR3, as DNA: TGTGCCATCAGTGAACATCCGATGTGGCAGAACACTGAAGCTTTCTTT. Translated: CAISEHPMWQNTEAFF. This sequence joins TRBV10-3 and TRBJ1-1; no clear D. The CDR3 spans 16 residues. V was cut by 3 bases and J by 1 base, with 15 bases left in between. In germline, CDR1 is ENHRY, CDR2 SYGVKD.

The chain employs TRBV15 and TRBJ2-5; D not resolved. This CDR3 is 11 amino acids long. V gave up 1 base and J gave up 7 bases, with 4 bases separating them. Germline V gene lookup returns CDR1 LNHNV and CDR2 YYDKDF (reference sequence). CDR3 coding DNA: TGTGCCACCAGCAGAGTTGGGACCCAGTACTTC. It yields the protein CATSRVGTQYF.

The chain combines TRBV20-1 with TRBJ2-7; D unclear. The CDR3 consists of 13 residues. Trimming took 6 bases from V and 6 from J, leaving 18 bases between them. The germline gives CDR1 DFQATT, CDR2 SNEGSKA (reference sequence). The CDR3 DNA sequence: TGCAGTGCAACCGGACCCGGCTCTCTCGAGCAGTACTTC. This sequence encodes CSATGPGSLEQYF.

The CDR3 loop is CASSPTAMNTEAFF. In DNA form, the CDR3 reads TGTGCCAGCAGTCCGACGGCGATGAACACTGAAGCTTTCTTT. The chain uses TRBV12-3 or TRBV12-4 and TRBJ1-1; D is uncertain. CDR3 size: 14 residues. Trimming removed 5 bases from V and 0 bases from J, with 10 bases in between.

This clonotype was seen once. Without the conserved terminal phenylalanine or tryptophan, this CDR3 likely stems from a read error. The CDR3 DNA reads as TGTGCCAGCAGCTTGGGTGGGGTCCTGGATGGCTACACCTTA. The encoded protein is CASSLGGVLDGYTL. This chain connects TRBV7-2 to TRBJ1-2; unclear D gene. The V end was cut by 3 bases, the J end by 6 bases, with 14 bases between. This CDR3 is built from 14 residues. Germline V gives CDR1 SGHTA, CDR2 FQGNSA.

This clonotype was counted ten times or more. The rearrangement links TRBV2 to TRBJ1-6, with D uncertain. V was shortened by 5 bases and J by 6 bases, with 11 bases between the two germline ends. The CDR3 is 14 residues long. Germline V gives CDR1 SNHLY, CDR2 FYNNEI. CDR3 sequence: CASSFGSPNSPLHF. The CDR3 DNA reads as TGTGCCAGCAGTTTTGGCAGTCCTAATTCACCCCTCCACTTT. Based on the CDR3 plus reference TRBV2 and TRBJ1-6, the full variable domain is EPEVTQTPSHQVTQMGQEVILRCVPISNHLYFYWYRQILGQKVEFLVSFYNNEISEKSEIFDDQFSVERPDGSNFTLKIRSTKLEDSAMYFCASSFGSPNSPLHFGNGTRLTVT.

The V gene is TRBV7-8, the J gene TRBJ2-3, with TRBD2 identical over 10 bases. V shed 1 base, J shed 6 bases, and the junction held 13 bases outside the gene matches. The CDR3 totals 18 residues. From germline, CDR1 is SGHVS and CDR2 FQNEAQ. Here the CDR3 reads CASSLDLQSGGVRDTQYF. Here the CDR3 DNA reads TGTGCCAGCAGCTTAGACCTTCAAAGCGGGGGGGTTCGGGATACGCAGTATTTT.

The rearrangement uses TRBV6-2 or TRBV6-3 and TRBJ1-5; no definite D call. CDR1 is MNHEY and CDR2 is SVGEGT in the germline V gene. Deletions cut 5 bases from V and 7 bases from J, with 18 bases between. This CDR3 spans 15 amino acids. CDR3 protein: CASSLIPQIMQPQHF. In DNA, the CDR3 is TGTGCCAGCAGTCTCATTCCCCAAATTATGCAGCCCCAGCATTTT.

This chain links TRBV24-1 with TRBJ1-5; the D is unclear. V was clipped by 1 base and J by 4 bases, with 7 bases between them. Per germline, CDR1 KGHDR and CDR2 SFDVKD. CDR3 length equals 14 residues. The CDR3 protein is CATSDFGWNQPQHF. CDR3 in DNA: TGTGCCACCAGTGATTTCGGGTGGAATCAGCCCCAGCATTTT.